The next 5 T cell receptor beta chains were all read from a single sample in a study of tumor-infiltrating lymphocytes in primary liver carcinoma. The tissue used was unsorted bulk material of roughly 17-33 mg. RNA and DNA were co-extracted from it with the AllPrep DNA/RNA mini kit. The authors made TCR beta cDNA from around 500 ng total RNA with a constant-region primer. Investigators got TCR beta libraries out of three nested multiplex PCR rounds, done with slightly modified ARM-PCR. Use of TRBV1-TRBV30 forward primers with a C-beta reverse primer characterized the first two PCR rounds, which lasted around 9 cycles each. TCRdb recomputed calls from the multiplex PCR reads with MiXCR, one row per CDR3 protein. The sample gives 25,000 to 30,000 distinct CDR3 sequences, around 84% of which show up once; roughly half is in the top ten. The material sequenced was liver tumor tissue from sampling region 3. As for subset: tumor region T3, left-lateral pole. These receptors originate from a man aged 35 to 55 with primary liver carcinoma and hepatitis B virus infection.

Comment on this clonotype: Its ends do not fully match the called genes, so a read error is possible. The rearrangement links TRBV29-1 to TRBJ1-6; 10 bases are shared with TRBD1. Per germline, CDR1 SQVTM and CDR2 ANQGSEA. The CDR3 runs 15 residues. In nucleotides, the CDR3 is TGCAGCGCCCCCCGGGTCGGACAGGGGGACTCACCCCCCCACTTT. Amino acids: CSAPRVGQGDSPPHF.

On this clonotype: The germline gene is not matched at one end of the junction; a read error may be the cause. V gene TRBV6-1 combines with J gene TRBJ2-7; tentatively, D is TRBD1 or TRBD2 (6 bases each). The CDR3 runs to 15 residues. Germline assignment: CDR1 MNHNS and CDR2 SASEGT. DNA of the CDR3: TGTGCCAGGAGCCTGGGGGGCAGTAGCTCCTACGAGCAATACTTT. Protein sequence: CARSLGGSSSYEQYF.

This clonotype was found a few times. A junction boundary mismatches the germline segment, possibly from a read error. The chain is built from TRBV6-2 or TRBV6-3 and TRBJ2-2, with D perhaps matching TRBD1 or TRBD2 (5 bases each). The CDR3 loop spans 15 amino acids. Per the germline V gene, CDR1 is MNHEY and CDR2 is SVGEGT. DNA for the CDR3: TGTGCCGGCGAATCCGGGACGGGGCACACTGGGGAGCTGTTTTTT. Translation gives CAGESGTGHTGELFF.

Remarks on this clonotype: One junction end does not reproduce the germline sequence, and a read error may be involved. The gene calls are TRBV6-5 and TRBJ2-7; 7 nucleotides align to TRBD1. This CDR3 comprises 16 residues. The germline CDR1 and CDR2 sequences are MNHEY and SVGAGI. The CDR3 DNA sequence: TGTGCCAGCGGGCCAGGACAGGCAGCATCCTTTTACGAGCAGTATTTC. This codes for CASGPGQAASFYEQYF.

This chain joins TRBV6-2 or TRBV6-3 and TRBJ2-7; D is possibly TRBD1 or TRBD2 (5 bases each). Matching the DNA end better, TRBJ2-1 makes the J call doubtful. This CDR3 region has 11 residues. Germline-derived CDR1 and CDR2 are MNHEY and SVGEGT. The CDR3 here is CASRIWDEQFF. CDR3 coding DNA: TGTGCCAGCAGAATCTGGGACGAGCAGTTCTTC.